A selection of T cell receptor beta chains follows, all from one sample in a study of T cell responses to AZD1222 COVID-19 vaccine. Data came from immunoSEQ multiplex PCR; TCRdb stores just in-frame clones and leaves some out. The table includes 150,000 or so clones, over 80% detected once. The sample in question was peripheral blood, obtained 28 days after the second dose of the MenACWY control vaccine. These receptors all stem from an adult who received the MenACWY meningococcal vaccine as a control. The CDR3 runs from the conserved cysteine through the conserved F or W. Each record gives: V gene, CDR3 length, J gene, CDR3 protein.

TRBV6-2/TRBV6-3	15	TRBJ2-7	CASSYGRWSSYEQYF
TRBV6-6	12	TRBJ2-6	CASSGEANVLTF
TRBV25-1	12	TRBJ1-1	CASKRDRGEAFF
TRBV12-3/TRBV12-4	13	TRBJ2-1	CASRDGFYNEQFF
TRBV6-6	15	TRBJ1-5	CASSRTWESNQPQHF
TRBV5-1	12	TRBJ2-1	CASSLTTNEQFF
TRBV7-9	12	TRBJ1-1	CASSWGGVEAFF
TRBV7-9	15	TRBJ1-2	CASSLGVRAADGYTF
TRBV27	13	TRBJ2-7	CASSLSPRVEQYF
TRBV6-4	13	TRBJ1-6	CASSRENNSPLHF
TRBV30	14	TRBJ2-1	CAWIGRSSYNEQFF
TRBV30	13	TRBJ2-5	CAWSGTAGETQYF
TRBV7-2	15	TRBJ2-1	CASSLAVSSYNEQFF
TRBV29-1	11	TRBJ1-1	CSVVRGTEAFF
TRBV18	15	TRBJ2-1	CASREGSGAYNEQFF
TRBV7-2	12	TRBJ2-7	CASSFRVSEQYF
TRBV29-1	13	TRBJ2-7	CSAARGTPYEQYF
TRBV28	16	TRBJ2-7	CASSLGGQRSGYEQYF
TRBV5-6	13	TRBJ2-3	CASSLKRGRTQYF
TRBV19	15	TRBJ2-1	CASSILSGSYNEQFF
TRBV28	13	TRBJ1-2	CASTLEANYGYTF
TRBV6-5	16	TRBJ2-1	CASSYSRAGANNEQFF
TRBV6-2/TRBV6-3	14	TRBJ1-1	CASSTQGGNTEAFF
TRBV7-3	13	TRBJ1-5	CASSRGQGEPQHF
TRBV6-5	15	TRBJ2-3	CASSIVGVSTDTQYF
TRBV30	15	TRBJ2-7	CAWSSGTGGFYEQYF
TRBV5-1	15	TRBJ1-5	CASSIGDRGNQPQHF
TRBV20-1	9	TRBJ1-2	CSGLDGYTF
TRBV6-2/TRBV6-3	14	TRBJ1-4	CASSGQPTNEKLFF
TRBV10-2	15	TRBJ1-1	CASREPGQGYSEAFF
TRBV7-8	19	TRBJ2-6	CASSLGVSGVASGANVLTF
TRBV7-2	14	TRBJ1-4	CASSPYVANEKLFF
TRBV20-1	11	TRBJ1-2	CSARQGGGYTF
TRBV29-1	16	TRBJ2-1	CSVNSHASGRGGAQFF
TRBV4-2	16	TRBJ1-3	CASSQAPLGGGNTIYF
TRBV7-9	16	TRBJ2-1	CASSLDSGGTFVEQFF
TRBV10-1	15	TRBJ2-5	CASSEAGSYQETQYF
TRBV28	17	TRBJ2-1	CASGDMGGGVPYNEQFF
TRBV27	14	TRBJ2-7	CASSLDSFSYEQYF
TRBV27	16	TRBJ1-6	CASTPLGGAVNSPLHF
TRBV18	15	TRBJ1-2	CASSPPRPRAYGYTF
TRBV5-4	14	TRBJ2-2	CASSSGGVTGELFF
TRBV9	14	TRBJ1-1	CASSVGGGGTEAFF
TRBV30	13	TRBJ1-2	CAGGRQGAQGYTF
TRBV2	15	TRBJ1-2	CASSEGFRRNYGYTF
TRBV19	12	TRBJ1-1	CASSRRGTEAFF
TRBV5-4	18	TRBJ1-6	CASSPFGTGGAGNSPLHF
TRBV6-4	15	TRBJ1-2	CASSDSFGTDYGYTF
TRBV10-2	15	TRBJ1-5	CASSGDGYSNQPQHF
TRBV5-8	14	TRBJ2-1	CASSRGILNNEQFF
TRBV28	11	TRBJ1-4	CASSRDEKLFF
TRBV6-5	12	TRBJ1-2	CASGGGNYGYTF
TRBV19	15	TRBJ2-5	CASSIVAAGAETQYF
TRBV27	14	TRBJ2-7	CASSLSGLGYEQYF
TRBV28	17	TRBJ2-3	CASSLQGASGNTDTQYF